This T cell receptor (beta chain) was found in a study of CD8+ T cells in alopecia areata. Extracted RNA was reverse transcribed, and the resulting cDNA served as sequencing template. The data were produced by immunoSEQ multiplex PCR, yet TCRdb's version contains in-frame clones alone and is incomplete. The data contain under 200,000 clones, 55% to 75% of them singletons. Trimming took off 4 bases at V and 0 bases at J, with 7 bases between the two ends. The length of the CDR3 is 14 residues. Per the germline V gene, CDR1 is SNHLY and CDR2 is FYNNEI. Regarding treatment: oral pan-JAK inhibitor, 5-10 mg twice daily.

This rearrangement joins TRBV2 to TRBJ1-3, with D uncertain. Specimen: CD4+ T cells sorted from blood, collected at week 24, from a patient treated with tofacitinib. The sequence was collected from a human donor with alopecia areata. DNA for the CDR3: TGTGCCAGCAGTGGAGGGTTCTCTGGAAACACCATATATTTT. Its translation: CASSGGFSGNTIYF.